The present T cell receptor (beta chain) was sequenced within a study of blood T cell repertoires in COVID-19. As for the study in general: Collection of acute and convalescent COVID-19 samples took place in the United States, Italy and Spain. The cDNA or gDNA used as material had been derived from T cells, B-cell-depleted T cells, or PBMCs.

The CDR3 consists of 13 residues. The V and J ends lost 5 bases and 6 bases, in that order; junction bases with no gene match: 7. In germline, CDR1 is LNHDA, CDR2 SQIVND (reference sequence). In the authors' workflow: Amplification with reference gene primers provided the estimates of nucleated cell counts. Profiled with immunoSEQ multiplex PCR; TCRdb holds only in-frame clones, not every one. From that table come the V and J calls and clone size; the DNA was used to work out D and trimming. Of more than 300,000 clones in the sample, around 83% are singletons; the top ten hold about 1.2%. This clone was seen a single time.

Material: peripheral blood. The gene calls are TRBV19 and TRBJ2-7; 7 bases are shared with TRBD2. This clonotype was sampled from a woman between 50 and 59 years old with acute or convalescent COVID-19. The CDR3 nucleotides are TGTGCCAGTAGTCTACGCGGGAGCGGCGAGCAGTACTTC. Its translation: CASSLRGSGEQYF.